This TCR beta chain is from a study of T cell repertoires in cytomegalovirus infection. In the study overall: The public TCR beta signatures pointed to both CMV infection and matching HLA type.

TCRdb called the reads again in MiXCR, with one record for every CDR3 protein. The sample has 400,000 or so distinct CDR3 sequences, around 18% seen once. Study-level results: Totalled public TCR beta family frequency picked out people who carried CMV plus the relevant HLA.

Remarks on this clonotype: Antigen unknown.

V shed 5 bases, J shed 2 bases, and the junction held 7 bases outside the gene matches. The CDR3 is 14 amino acids. CDR1 and CDR2 (germline): DFQATT, SNEGSKA (reference sequence). This sequence originates from a human donor in good health (CMV status not recorded). Some clones in this sample may be carry-over from other donors' samples. Sequencing was performed on PBMCs. The gene calls are TRBV20-1 and TRBJ2-7, with 9 nucleotides matching TRBD1. CDR3 sequence reads: CSAVPGQGTYEQYF. DNA of the CDR3: TGCAGTGCTGTCCCGGGACAGGGAACCTACGAGCAGTACTTC.